The 20 T cell receptor beta chains in this list originate from one sample, sequenced in a study of shared clonotypes between healthy human individuals. Data came from immunoSEQ multiplex PCR; TCRdb stores just in-frame clones and leaves some out. The sample lists roughly 510,000 clones; over 75% were seen once. What was sequenced was PBMCs. Source of these receptors: a woman in her 40s in good health. Some clones in this sample may be carry-over from other donors' samples.

The J gene is TRBJ1-2, the V gene TRBV7-9, with 7 bases identical to TRBD1. Germline-derived CDR1 and CDR2 are SEHNR and FQNEAQ (reference sequence). V trimming: 5 bases; J trimming: 5 bases; junction bases outside the gene matches: 8. The CDR3 runs 14 residues. The CDR3 region is CASSRGTVFYGYTF. CDR3 in DNA: TGTGCCAGCAGCCGCGGGACAGTTTTTTATGGCTACACCTTC.

This clone was counted a single time. This chain connects TRBV28 to TRBJ2-5; no clear D gene. The CDR3 spans 13 residues. CDR1 is MDHEN and CDR2 is SYDVKM in the germline V gene. With 4 bases removed from V and 5 bases from J, the gap between germline ends came to 11 bases. The CDR3 coding sequence is TGTGCCAGCAGTTGGGCTCCTCCGGAGACCCAGTACTTC. As protein: CASSWAPPETQYF.

The chain combines TRBV18 with TRBJ2-1; TRBD2 agrees at 12 bases. Germline V gene data show CDR1 as KGHSH and CDR2 as LQKENI. This CDR3 spans 14 amino acids. V gave up 4 bases and J gave up 8 bases; unmatched junction bases: 3. The CDR3 protein is CASSRTSGIDEQFF. CDR3 sequence (DNA): TGTGCCAGCTCACGGACTAGCGGGATCGATGAGCAGTTCTTC.

V gene TRBV25-1 combines with J gene TRBJ2-2; 8 nucleotides line up with TRBD1. The germline V gene has CDR1 MGHDK and CDR2 SYGVNS. With V trimmed by 5 bases and J by 5 bases, 16 bases remained unmatched. CDR3 length equals 18 residues. CDR3 nucleotide sequence: TGTGCCAGCAGTTCAGGGGGCGCGGGGAGAGCTCGAACCGGGGAGCTGTTTTTT. It specifies CASSSGGAGRARTGELFF.

The gene calls are TRBV10-3 and TRBJ2-7; possible D gene TRBD2, 6 bases. V was shortened by 11 bases and J by 1 base, with 12 bases between the two germline ends. CDR3 length: 12 amino acids. The germline CDR1 and CDR2 sequences are ENHRY and SYGVKD. The CDR3 DNA reads TGTGCCCCGGAGGGATCGTCCTACGAGCAGTACTTC. Translated, it gives CAPEGSSYEQYF.

The genes are TRBV25-1 and TRBJ2-2; the match to TRBD1 covers 8 bases. The CDR3 runs 13 residues. The germline V gene has CDR1 MGHDK and CDR2 SYGVNS. The ends lost 4 bases at V and 6 bases at J; junction bases unmatched: 1. The CDR3 region has the DNA TGTGCCAGCAGTGGGACAGGGTCCGGGGAGCTGTTTTTT. Amino acid sequence: CASSGTGSGELFF.

The chain uses TRBV9 and TRBJ1-2; 7 bases agree with TRBD1. CDR3 length: 12 amino acids. The V gene's germline CDR1 is SGDLS and CDR2 YYNGEE. The trim removed 5 bases at V and 6 bases at J, leaving 4 bases unmatched. DNA for the CDR3: TGTGCCAGCAGGAACAGGGGTAATGGCTACACCTTC. The encoded protein is CASRNRGNGYTF.

The gene calls are TRBV19 and TRBJ2-2; D is unresolved. Germline V gene sequence: CDR1 LNHDA, CDR2 SQIVND (reference sequence). CDR3 length: 13 amino acids. V was cut by 5 bases and J by 2 bases, with 6 bases left in between. The CDR3 here is CASSAYNTGELFF. CDR3 sequence (DNA): TGTGCCAGTAGTGCCTACAACACCGGGGAGCTGTTTTTT.

Here the CDR3 DNA reads TGTGCCAGCAGCTTAGTACTCGCGGGAGCCCACGAGCAGTACTTC. Its translation is CASSLVLAGAHEQYF. The V and J genes are TRBV11-2 and TRBJ2-7; 7 nucleotides match TRBD2. After removal of 1 base from V and 5 bases from J, the junction contained 8 bases not matched to a gene. Germline V lookup: CDR1 SGHAT, CDR2 FQNNGV. This CDR3 has 15 residues.

The rearrangement uses TRBV5-1 and TRBJ2-7, with D possibly being TRBD1 (6 bases). Germline lookup yields CDR1 SGHRS and CDR2 YFSETQ. V lost 0 bases and J lost 1, with 14 bases in between. The CDR3 is 16 amino acids. CDR3 amino acids: CASSLGRDTGSYEQYF. As DNA, the CDR3 is TGCGCCAGCAGCTTGGGTAGGGACACCGGGTCCTACGAGCAGTACTTC.

The J gene is TRBJ2-7, the V gene TRBV4-3; 12 bases map to TRBD2. V was pared by 5 bases and J by 4 bases, with 6 bases of the junction left unmatched. The germline V gene has CDR1 LGHNA and CDR2 YSLEER. The CDR3 is 15 residues long. DNA for the CDR3: TGCGCCAGCAGCTTGACTAGCGGGAGTGCGTACGAGCAGTACTTC. It is translated as CASSLTSGSAYEQYF.

The V and J genes are TRBV7-2 and TRBJ2-5; 8 positions match TRBD2. This CDR3 is 14 amino acids long. The ends lost 5 bases at V and 2 bases at J; junction bases unmatched: 4. From germline, CDR1 is SGHTA and CDR2 FQGNSA. The CDR3 region has the DNA TGTGCCAGCAGCGTTAGCGGGGCACAAGAGACCCAGTACTTC. It translates to CASSVSGAQETQYF.

This clone was observed at least ten times. No DNA is shown, since the ends of the CDR3 on it are uncertain; the CDR3 is the one TCRdb lists. The same CDR3 also results from other DNA sequences found in this sample. V and J are TRBV5-4 and TRBJ2-5; the DNA was not compared with TRBD2, the D call given in the table. The CDR3 sequence runs 15 residues, both termini included. CDR1 is SGHNT and CDR2 is YYREEE in the germline V gene (reference sequence). CDR3 region: CASSSSASGRETQYF.

The V gene is TRBV28, the J gene TRBJ2-5; tentatively, D is TRBD2 (7 bases). The CDR3 sequence is 16 residues long. V lost 6 bases and J lost 5, with 22 bases in between. From germline, CDR1 is MDHEN and CDR2 SYDVKM. The CDR3 nucleotides are TGTGCCAGCAGCCCCGTAGGGGGAGGGGTGAGGGAGACCCAGTACTTC. Amino acids: CASSPVGGGVRETQYF. Full variable domain (outside the CDR3, taken from reference TRBV28 and TRBJ2-5): DVKVTQSSRYLVKRTGEKVFLECVQDMDHENMFWYRQDPGLGLRLIYFSYDVKMKEKGDIPEGYSVSREKKERFSLILESASTNQTSMYLCASSPVGGGVRETQYFGPGTRLLVL.

This chain joins TRBV19 and TRBJ2-2, with TRBD1 matching 7 bases. Germline CDR1 and CDR2: LNHDA and SQIVND (reference sequence). This CDR3 is built from 17 residues. The V gene end was trimmed by 5 bases and the J gene end by 5 bases; junction bases not matched to a gene: 14. The CDR3 DNA reads TGTGCCAGTAGTGCAACAGGGGCGCCGGCGAGGACCGGGGAGCTGTTTTTT. Translation gives CASSATGAPARTGELFF.

This chain joins TRBV5-6 and TRBJ1-1; D is possibly TRBD1 (5 bases). The germline V gene has CDR1 SGHDT and CDR2 YYEEEE. The CDR3 has 17 amino acids. Trimming left V 5 bases short and J 1 base short, with 21 bases between. The CDR3 is CASRRLSTGRSNTEAFF. The DNA for the CDR3 is TGTGCCAGCAGGAGGTTAAGTACGGGACGGTCGAACACTGAAGCTTTCTTT.

The sample holds one count of this clone. The V call is TRBV30, the J call TRBJ2-3; D assignment may be TRBD1 or TRBD2 (5 bases each). Germline V gives CDR1 GTSNPN, CDR2 SVGIG (reference sequence). The ends were cut back, 0 bases at V and 4 bases at J, with 8 bases in the middle. The CDR3 consists of 13 residues. Here the CDR3 DNA reads TGTGCCTGGAGTGTAGGGGACGCAGATACGCAGTATTTT. It codes for CAWSVGDADTQYF.

V usage is TRBV9 and J usage is TRBJ1-2, with D hard to call. The CDR3 is made up of 16 amino acids. CDR1 and CDR2 from the germline V gene are SGDLS and YYNGEE. Trimming removed 4 bases from V and 4 bases from J, with 20 bases in between. CDR3 protein: CASSPRGVSLLYGYTF. The CDR3 bases are TGTGCCAGCAGCCCCCGCGGTGTCTCCCTGCTCTATGGCTACACCTTC. Complete variable domain (other parts from reference TRBV9 and TRBJ1-2): DSGVTQTPKHLITATGQRVTLRCSPRSGDLSVYWYQQSLDQGLQFLIQYYNGEERAKGNILERFSAQQFPDLHSELNLSSLELGDSALYFCASSPRGVSLLYGYTFGSGTRLTVV.

This rearrangement joins TRBV18 to TRBJ1-5; tentatively, D is TRBD1 (5 bases). This CDR3 is built from 15 residues. CDR1 is KGHSH and CDR2 is LQKENI in the germline V gene. V dropped 2 bases and J dropped 0 bases, with 8 bases sitting between them. The CDR3 here is CASSPRGDSNQPQHF. CDR3 nucleotides: TGTGCCAGCTCACCAAGGGGAGATAGCAATCAGCCCCAGCATTTT.

J is TRBJ2-1 and V is TRBV7-9; TRBD1 might be the D (6 bases). This CDR3 region has 15 residues. Germline V CDR1 and CDR2: SEHNR, FQNEAQ (reference sequence). V was cut by 4 bases and J by 4 bases, with 14 bases left in between. In DNA form, the CDR3 reads TGTGCCAGCAGCTGGGGACAACAGAAATACAATGAGCAGTTCTTC. Protein sequence: CASSWGQQKYNEQFF.